This TCR gamma chain appears in the sequencing data of a study of Vδ1+ human thymocytes. Findings of the study overall: Highly polyclonal TRG and TRD repertoires with Gaussian CDR3 length distributions appeared in thymus.

RNA was extracted from the cells and then reverse transcribed. CDR3 amplicons came from multiplex PCR with pooled V-gene forward and constant-region reverse primers. TCRdb reanalyzed the multiplex PCR reads using CATT. The sample gives some 11,000 gamma-chain clones, roughly two fifths of which show up once; 1.5% to 2.5% is in the top ten. The sample holds a few counts of this clone. What it recognizes is unknown. With 0 bases clipped from V and 3 bases from J, the junction kept 1 base outside the gene matches. The CDR3 is 14 amino acids. Per the germline V gene, CDR1 is EGSNGY and CDR2 is YDSYNSKV. Sequenced sample: Vdelta1+ gamma-delta thymocytes from the thymus. As for subset: FACS-sorted CD3+ TCRalphabeta- TCRVdelta1+ TCRVdelta2- thymocytes. The chain links TRGV2 to TRGJP2. Here the J gene was assigned by germline matching of the DNA, as TCRdb has none. The receptor's source is a boy less than two years old who had congenital heart surgery. CDR3 sequence: CATWDGGSDWIKTF. The CDR3 coding sequence is TGTGCCACCTGGGACGGGGGTAGTGATTGGATCAAGACGTTT.